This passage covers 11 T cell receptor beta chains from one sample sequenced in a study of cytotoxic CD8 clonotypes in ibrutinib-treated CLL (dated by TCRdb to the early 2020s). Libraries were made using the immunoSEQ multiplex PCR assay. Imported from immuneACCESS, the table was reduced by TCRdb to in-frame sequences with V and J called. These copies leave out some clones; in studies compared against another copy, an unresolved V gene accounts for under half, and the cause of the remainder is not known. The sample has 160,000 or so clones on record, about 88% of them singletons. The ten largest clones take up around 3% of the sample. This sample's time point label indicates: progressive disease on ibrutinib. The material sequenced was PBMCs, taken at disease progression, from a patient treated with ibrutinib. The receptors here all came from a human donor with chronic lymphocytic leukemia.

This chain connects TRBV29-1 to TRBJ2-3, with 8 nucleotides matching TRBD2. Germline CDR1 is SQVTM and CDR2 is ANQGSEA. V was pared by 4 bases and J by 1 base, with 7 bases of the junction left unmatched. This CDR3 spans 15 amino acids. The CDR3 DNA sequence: TGCAGCGTTGTAAGGGCTAGCGGGCGCACAGATACGCAGTATTTT. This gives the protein CSVVRASGRTDTQYF.

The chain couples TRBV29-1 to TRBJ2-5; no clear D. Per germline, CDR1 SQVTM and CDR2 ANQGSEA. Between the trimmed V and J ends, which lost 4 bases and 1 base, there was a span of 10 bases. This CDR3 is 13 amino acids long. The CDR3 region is CSVAMASQETQYF. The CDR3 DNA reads TGCAGCGTTGCCATGGCTAGCCAAGAGACCCAGTACTTC.

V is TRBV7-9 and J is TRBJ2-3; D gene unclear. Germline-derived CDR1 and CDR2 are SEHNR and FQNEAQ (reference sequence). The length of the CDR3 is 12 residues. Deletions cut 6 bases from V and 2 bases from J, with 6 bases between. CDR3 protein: CASRLLTDTQYF. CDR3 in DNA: TGTGCCAGCAGATTACTCACAGATACGCAGTATTTT.

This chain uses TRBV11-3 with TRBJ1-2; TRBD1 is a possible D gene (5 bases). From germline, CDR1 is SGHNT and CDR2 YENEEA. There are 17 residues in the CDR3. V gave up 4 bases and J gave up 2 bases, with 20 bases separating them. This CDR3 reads CASSSEFRDGKNYGYTF. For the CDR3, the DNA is TGTGCCAGCAGCTCAGAGTTCCGGGACGGAAAGAACTATGGCTACACCTTC. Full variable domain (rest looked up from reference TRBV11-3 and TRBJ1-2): EAGVVQSPRYKIIEKKQPVAFWCNPISGHNTLYWYLQNLGQGPELLIRYENEEAVDDSQLPKDRFSAERLKGVDSTLKIQPAELGDSAVYLCASSSEFRDGKNYGYTFGSGTRLTVV.

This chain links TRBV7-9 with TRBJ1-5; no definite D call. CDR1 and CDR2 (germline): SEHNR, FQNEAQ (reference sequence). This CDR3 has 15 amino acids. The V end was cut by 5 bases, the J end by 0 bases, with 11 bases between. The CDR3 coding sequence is TGTGCCAGCAGCCCGGACGTTTATAGCAATCAGCCCCAGCATTTT. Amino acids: CASSPDVYSNQPQHF.

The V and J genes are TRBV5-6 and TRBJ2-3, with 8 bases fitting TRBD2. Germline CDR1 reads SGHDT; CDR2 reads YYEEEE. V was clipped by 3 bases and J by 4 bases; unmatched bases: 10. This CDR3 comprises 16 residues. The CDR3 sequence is CASSSPGGPGADTQYF. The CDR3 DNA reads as TGTGCCAGCAGCTCCCCGGGAGGGCCGGGCGCAGATACGCAGTATTTT.

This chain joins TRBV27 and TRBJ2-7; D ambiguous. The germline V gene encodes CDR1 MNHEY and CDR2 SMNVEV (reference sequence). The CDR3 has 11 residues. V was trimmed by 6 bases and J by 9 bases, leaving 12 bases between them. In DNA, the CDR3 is TGTGCCAGCAGACGGAATACGCGGCAGTACTTC. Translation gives CASRRNTRQYF.

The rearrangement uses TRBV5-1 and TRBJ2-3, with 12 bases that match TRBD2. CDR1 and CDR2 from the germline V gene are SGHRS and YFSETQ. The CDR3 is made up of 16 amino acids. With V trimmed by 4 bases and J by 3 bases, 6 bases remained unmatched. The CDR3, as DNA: TGCGCCAGCAGCCATACTAGCGGGAGGAGGACAGATACGCAGTATTTT. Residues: CASSHTSGRRTDTQYF.

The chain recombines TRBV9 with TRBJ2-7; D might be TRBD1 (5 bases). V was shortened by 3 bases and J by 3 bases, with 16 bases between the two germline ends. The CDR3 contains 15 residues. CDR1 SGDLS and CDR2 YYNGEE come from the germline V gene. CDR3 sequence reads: CASSGGAPVDYEQYF. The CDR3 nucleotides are TGTGCCAGCAGCGGTGGGGCACCGGTAGACTACGAGCAGTACTTC.

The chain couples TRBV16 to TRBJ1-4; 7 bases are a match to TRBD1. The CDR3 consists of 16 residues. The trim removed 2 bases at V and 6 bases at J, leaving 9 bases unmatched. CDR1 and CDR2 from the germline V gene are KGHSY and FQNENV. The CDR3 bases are TGTGCCAGCAGCCAACAACTGGGGGGGACAGATGAAAAACTGTTTTTT. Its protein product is CASSQQLGGTDEKLFF. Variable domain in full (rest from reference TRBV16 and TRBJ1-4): GEEVAQTPKHLVRGEGQKAKLYCAPIKGHSYVFWYQQVLKNEFKFLISFQNENVFDETGMPKERFSAKCLPNSPCSLEIQATKLEDSAVYFCASSQQLGGTDEKLFFGSGTQLSVL.

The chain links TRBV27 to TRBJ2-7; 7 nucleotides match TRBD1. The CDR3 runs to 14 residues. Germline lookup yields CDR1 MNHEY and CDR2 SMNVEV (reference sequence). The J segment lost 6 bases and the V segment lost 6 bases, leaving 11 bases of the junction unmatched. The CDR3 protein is CASSFDRVFGEQYF. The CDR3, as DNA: TGTGCCAGCAGCTTTGACAGGGTGTTTGGCGAGCAGTACTTC.